This T cell receptor (beta chain) was observed in a study of T cells in Graves' hyperthyroidism and ophthalmopathy. Notes on the study in general: Ophthalmopathy was distinguished from stable hyperthyroidism by 13 V-J signatures.

Using RNA transcripts as the source, TCR beta CDR3 regions were amplified. The HTBI primer set was used in a first-round RT-PCR of the TCR CDR3. In TCRdb, the multiplex PCR reads were re-called with MiXCR into one record per CDR3 protein. Among 300,000 to 450,000 distinct CDR3 sequences listed, around 25% were seen once. Lactation, pregnancy, other autoimmune disease or uncontrolled infection led to exclusion of patients. This clonotype has at least ten counts. Its antigen is undetermined. This CDR3 comprises 13 residues. Germline V gene lookup returns CDR1 LGHDT and CDR2 YNNKEL (reference sequence). With 1 base removed from V and 9 bases from J, the gap between germline ends came to 10 bases.

Sequenced: blood. The origin of this receptor is a middle-aged man with Graves' hyperthyroidism. The gene calls are TRBV3-1 and TRBJ2-1; D call uncertain. The CDR3 sequence is CASSQARGGEQFF. The CDR3 coding sequence is TGTGCCAGCAGCCAAGCCCGAGGCGGTGAGCAGTTCTTC.